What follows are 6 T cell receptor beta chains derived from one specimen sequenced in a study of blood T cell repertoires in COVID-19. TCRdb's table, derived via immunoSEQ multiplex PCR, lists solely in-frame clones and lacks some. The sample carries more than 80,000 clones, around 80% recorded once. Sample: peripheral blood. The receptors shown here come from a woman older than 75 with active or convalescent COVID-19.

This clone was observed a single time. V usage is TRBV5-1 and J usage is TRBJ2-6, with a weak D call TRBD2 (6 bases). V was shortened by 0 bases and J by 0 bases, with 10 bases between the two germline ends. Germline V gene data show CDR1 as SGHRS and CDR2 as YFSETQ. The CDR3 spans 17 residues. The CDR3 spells CASSLGGLGSGANVLTF. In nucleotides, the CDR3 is TGCGCCAGCAGCTTGGGGGGACTCGGCTCTGGGGCCAACGTCCTGACTTTC.

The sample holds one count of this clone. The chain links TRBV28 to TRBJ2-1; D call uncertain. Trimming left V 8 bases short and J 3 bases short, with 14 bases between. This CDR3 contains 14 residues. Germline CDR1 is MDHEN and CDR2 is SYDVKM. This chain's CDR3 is CASGQFGYYNEQFF. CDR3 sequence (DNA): TGTGCCAGCGGGCAGTTTGGTTACTACAATGAGCAGTTCTTC.

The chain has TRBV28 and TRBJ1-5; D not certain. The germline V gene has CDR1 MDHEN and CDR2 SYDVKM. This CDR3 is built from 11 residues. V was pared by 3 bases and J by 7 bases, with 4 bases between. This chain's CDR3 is CASSFLQPQHF. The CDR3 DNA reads TGTGCCAGCAGTTTCTTACAGCCCCAGCATTTT.

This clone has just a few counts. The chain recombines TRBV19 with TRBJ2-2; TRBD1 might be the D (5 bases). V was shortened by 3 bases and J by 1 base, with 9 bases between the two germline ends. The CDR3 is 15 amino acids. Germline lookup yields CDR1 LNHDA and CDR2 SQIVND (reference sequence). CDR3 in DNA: TGTGCCAGTAGTATCTACCAGGGGAACACCGGGGAGCTGTTTTTT. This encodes CASSIYQGNTGELFF.

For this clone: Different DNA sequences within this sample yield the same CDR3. The CDR3 reads CASSPDRGNSPLHF. In DNA, the CDR3 is TGCGCCAGCAGCCCGGACAGGGGTAATTCACCCCTCCACTTT. The rearrangement uses TRBV5-1 and TRBJ1-6, with 9 bases lining up with TRBD1. V trimming: 4 bases; J trimming: 6 bases; junction bases outside the gene matches: 2. CDR3 length equals 14 residues. Germline lookup yields CDR1 SGHRS and CDR2 YFSETQ.

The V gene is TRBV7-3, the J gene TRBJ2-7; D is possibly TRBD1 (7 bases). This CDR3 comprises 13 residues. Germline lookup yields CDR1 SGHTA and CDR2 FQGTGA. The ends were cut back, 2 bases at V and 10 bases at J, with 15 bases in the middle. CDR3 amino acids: CASSLVGGGDQYF. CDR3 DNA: TGTGCCAGCAGCTTAGTCGGAGGGGGCGATCAGTACTTC.